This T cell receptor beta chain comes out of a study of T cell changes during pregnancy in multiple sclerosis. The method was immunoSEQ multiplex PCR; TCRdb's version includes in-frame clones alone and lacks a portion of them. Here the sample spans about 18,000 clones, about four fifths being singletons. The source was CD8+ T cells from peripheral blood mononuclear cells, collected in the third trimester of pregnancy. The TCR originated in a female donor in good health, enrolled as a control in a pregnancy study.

In DNA form, the CDR3 reads TGTGCCAGCAGCCCCGGACTTTTATACGAGCAGTACTTC. Its translation: CASSPGLLYEQYF. The rearrangement links TRBV11-2 to TRBJ2-7, with D tentatively TRBD2 (5 bases). The V and J ends lost 5 bases and 4 bases respectively, with 12 bases between them. CDR3 length: 13 residues. The germline CDR1 and CDR2 sequences are SGHAT and FQNNGV. Looking up the rest from reference TRBV11-2 and TRBJ2-7 gives the full variable domain: EAGVAQSPRYKIIEKRQSVAFWCNPISGHATLYWYQQILGQGPKLLIQFQNNGVVDDSQLPKDRFSAERLKGVDSTLKIQPAKLEDSAVYLCASSPGLLYEQYFGPGTRLTVT.